This T cell receptor beta chain was recovered during a study of T cells in Graves' hyperthyroidism and ophthalmopathy. Germline CDR1 reads KGHSH; CDR2 reads LQKENI. V lost 6 bases, J lost 3 bases, and 4 bases stayed unmatched. CDR3 length: 15 residues. RNA transcripts were the template for amplifying TCR beta CDR3 regions. TCR CDR3 regions were first amplified by RT-PCR with HTBI primers. TCRdb analysed the multiplex PCR reads with MiXCR anew, one entry per CDR3 protein. The table has about 700,000 distinct CDR3 sequences, around 13% seen once. Sequencing used blood. This chain joins TRBV18 and TRBJ2-1, with 11 bases fitting TRBD2. This TCR came from a woman in her late teens or twenties with Graves' hyperthyroidism. The CDR3 DNA is TGTGCCAGCTCCAAGGGACTAGCGGACTACAATGAGCAGTTCTTC. This sequence encodes CASSKGLADYNEQFF.